Below are 2 T cell receptor beta chains sequenced from a single sample in a study of metastatic and nonmetastatic thyroid tumors. No patient had received any treatment before thyroid surgery. TCRdb re-clonotyped the PCR reads via MiXCR. The sample has about 30,000 clones, 11% seen once. Sequencing used blood. The receptors come from a female donor with papillary thyroid cancer or a benign thyroid nodule (not recorded which). Some clones in this sample may be carry-over from other donors' samples.

The chain combines TRBV6-2 or TRBV6-3 with TRBJ2-3; weak D call: TRBD2 (6 bases). Germline V lookup: CDR1 MNHEY, CDR2 SVGEGT. V lost 9 bases, J lost 5 bases, and 15 bases lay in between. The CDR3 is 13 residues long. The CDR3 nucleotides read TGTGCCAGTAACGGAGGGTTCGAAGATACGCAGTATTTT. Its translation: CASNGGFEDTQYF.

This clone has ten or more counts. This rearrangement joins TRBV7-6 to TRBJ2-7; either TRBD1 or TRBD2 may supply D (5 bases each). Germline loops: CDR1 SGHVS, CDR2 FNYEAQ. The CDR3 totals 16 residues. V shed 0 bases and J shed 0 bases, with 12 bases lying between them. The CDR3 region is CASSLAPGPNSYEQYF. The DNA for the CDR3 is TGTGCCAGCAGCTTAGCCCCGGGACCGAACTCCTACGAGCAGTACTTC.